A single T cell receptor beta chain is shown here with its context. The data were taken from a study of blood T cell repertoires in COVID-19. Background on the study: Italy, Spain and the United States were the sources of the convalescent and acute COVID-19 samples.

Original processing methods: From reference gene primer amplification, estimates of nucleated cell counts were derived. Produced via immunoSEQ multiplex PCR; TCRdb's table is partial and in-frame only. That table is the source of V, J and clone size, and D and trimming were worked out from the DNA. The sample shows 400,000 or so clones, over 75% of them seen only once. Germline CDR1 and CDR2: LNHNV and YYDKDF (reference sequence). The junction had 10 bases not matched to a gene; V was cut back by 5 bases and J by 4 bases. The length of the CDR3 is 16 residues. The source is a man younger than 45 who had recovered from COVID-19. Input material: PBMCs or T cells enriched from blood (not recorded which). This chain uses TRBV15 with TRBJ2-7; TRBD2 aligns across 11 bases. The CDR3 sequence: CATSGGWLAGGYEQYF. CDR3 bases: TGTGCCACCAGCGGGGGTTGGCTAGCGGGAGGTTACGAGCAGTACTTC.